This T cell receptor (beta chain) was captured by sequencing in a study of blood T cell repertoires in COVID-19. Study-wide context: Spain, Italy and the United States supplied samples that represented acute and convalescent COVID-19. T cells, B-cell-depleted T cells, or PBMCs provided the cDNA or gDNA that served as material.

The authors' processing: The assay estimated nucleated cells by amplifying reference gene primers. Generated by immunoSEQ multiplex PCR, the TCRdb table keeps only in-frame clones and is missing some. V and J calls and clone size are given by that table; D and trimming were obtained from the DNA. In the table there are under 250,000 clones, 88% of which are singletons. The CDR3 runs to 18 residues. CDR1 is KGHSH, CDR2 LQKENI, per germline. V lost 1 base and J lost 9; bases outside the gene matches: 17. Seattle cases were enrolled at active infection and followed longitudinally. This chain connects TRBV18 to TRBJ2-7; 11 positions match TRBD1. Sequenced: peripheral blood. The TCR originated in a woman under 40 with COVID-19, enrolled during active disease. The CDR3: CASSPLSFGGQGDLVQYF. CDR3 coding DNA: TGTGCCAGCTCACCACTGTCGTTCGGGGGACAGGGGGATCTGGTGCAGTACTTC.